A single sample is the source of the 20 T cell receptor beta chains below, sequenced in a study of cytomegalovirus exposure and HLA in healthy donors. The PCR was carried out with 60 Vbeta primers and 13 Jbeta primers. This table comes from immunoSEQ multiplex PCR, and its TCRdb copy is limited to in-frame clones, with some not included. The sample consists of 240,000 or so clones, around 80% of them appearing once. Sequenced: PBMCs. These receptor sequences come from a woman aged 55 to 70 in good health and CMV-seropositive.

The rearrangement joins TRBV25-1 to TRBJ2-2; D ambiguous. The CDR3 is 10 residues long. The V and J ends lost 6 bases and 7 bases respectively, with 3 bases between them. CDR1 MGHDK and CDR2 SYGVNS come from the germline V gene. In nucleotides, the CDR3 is TGTGCCAGCAGCCACGGGGAGCTGTTTTTT. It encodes CASSHGELFF.

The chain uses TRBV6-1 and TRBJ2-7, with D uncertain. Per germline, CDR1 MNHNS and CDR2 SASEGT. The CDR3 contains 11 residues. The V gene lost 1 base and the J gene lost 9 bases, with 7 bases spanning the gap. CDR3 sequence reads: CASSEGVVQYF. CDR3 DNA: TGTGCCAGCAGTGAAGGAGTCGTGCAGTACTTC.

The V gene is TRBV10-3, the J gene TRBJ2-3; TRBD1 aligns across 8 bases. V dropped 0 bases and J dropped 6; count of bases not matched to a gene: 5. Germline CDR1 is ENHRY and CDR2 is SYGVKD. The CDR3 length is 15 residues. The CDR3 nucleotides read TGTGCCATCAGTGAGTCGGACAGGGCGCCCGATACGCAGTATTTT. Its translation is CAISESDRAPDTQYF.

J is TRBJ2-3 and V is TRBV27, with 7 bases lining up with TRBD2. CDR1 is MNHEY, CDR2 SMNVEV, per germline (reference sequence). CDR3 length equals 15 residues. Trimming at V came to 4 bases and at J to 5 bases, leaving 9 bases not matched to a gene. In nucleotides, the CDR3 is TGTGCCAGCAGTTCAAAGGGAGGGCCAGTAGATACGCAGTATTTT. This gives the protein CASSSKGGPVDTQYF.

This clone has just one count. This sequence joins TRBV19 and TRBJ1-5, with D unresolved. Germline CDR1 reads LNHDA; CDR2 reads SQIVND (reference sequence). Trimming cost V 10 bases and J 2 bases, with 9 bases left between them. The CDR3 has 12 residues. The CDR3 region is CATEAGNQPQHF. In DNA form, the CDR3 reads TGTGCCACCGAGGCTGGCAATCAGCCCCAGCATTTT.

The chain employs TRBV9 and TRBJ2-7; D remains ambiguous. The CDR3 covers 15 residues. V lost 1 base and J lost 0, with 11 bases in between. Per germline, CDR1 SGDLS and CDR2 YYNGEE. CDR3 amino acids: CASSVTSLPSYEQYF. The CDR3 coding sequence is TGTGCCAGCAGCGTAACATCGTTACCCTCCTACGAGCAGTACTTC.

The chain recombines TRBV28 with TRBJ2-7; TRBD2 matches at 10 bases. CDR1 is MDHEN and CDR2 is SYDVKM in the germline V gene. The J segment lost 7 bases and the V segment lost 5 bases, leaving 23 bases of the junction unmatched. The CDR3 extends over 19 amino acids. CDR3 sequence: CASSPPGQSDSGGVGEQYF. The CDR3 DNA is TGTGCCAGCAGTCCGCCGGGACAGTCGGACAGCGGGGGGGTTGGGGAGCAGTACTTC.

CDR3 DNA: TGTGCCAGCTCCCAAGACCCAACGGGAGAGTGGTACGAGCAGTACTTC. Translated: CASSQDPTGEWYEQYF. This chain links TRBV6-6 with TRBJ2-7; TRBD2 might be the D (6 bases). V was shortened by 8 bases and J by 4 bases, with 24 bases between the two germline ends. The CDR3 is 16 residues long. Germline V gene lookup returns CDR1 MNHNY and CDR2 SVGAGI (reference sequence).

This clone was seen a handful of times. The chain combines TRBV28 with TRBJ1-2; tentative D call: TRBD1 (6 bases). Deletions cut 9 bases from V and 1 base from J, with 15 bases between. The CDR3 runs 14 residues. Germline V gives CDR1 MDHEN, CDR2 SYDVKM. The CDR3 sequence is CASLPGDGNYGYTF. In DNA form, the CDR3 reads TGTGCCAGTCTCCCAGGGGACGGTAACTATGGCTACACCTTC.

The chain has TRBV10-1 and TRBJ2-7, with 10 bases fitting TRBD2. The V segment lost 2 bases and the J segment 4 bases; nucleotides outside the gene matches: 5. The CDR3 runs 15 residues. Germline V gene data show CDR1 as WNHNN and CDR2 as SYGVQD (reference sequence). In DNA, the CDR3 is TGCGCCAGCAGTGAGGCTAGCGGGAGAGGGTACGAGCAGTACTTC. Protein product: CASSEASGRGYEQYF.

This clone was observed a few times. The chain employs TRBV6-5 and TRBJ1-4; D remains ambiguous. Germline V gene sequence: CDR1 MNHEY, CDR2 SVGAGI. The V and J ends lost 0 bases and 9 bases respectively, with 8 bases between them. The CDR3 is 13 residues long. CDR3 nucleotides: TGTGCCAGCAGTTACTCAGACGGGAAAAAACTGTTTTTT. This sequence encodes CASSYSDGKKLFF.

The CDR3 DNA reads TGTGCCACCGCGGACACCGATAATGAAAAACTGTTTTTT. Protein product: CATADTDNEKLFF. V usage is TRBV6-6 and J usage is TRBJ1-4; D might be TRBD1 (5 bases). V lost 10 bases and J lost 4, with 13 bases in between. The CDR3 loop spans 13 amino acids. CDR1 and CDR2 (germline): MNHNY, SVGAGI (reference sequence).

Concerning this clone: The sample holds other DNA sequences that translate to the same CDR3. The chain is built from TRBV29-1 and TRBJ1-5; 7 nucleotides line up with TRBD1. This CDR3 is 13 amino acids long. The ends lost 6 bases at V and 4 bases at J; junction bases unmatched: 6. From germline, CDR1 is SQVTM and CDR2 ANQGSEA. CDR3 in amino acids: CSVRQGPNQPQHF. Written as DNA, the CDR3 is TGCAGCGTCCGACAGGGACCTAATCAGCCCCAGCATTTT.

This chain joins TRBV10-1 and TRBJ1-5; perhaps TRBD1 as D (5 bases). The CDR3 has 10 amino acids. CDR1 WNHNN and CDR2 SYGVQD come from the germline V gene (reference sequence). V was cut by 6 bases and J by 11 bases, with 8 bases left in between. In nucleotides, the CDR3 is TGCGCCAGCAGCAGGGTCTCCCAGCATTTT. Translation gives CASSRVSQHF.

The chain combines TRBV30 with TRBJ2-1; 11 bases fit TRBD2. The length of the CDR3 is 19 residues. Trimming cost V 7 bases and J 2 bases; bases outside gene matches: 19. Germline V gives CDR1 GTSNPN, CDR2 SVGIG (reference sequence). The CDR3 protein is CASFDGRASGRLTYNEQFF. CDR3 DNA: TGTGCCTCCTTCGACGGTAGGGCTAGCGGGAGGCTCACCTACAATGAGCAGTTCTTC.

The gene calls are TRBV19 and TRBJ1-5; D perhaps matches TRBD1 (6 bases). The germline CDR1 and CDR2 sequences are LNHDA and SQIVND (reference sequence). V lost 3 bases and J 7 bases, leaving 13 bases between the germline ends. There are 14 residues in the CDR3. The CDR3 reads CASSIPQGGQPQHF. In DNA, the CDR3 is TGTGCCAGTAGTATTCCACAGGGTGGCCAGCCCCAGCATTTT.

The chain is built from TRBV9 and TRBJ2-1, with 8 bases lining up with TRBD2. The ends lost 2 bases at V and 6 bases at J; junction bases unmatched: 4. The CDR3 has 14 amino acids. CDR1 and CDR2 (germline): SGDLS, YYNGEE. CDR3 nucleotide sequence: TGTGCCAGCAGCGTCCTCACTAGCGGCAATGAGCAGTTCTTC. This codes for CASSVLTSGNEQFF.

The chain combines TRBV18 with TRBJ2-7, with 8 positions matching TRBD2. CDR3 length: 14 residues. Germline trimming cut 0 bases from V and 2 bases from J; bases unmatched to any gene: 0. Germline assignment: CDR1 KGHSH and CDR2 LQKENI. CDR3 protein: CASSPPSGTYEQYF. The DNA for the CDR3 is TGTGCCAGCTCACCACCTAGCGGGACCTACGAGCAGTACTTC.

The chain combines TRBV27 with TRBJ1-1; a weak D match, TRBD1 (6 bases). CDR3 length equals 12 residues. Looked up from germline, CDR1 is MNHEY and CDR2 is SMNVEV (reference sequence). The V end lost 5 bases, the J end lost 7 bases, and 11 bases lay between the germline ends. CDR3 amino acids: CASSGTLGEAFF. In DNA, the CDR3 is TGTGCCAGCAGTGGGACATTAGGTGAAGCTTTCTTT.

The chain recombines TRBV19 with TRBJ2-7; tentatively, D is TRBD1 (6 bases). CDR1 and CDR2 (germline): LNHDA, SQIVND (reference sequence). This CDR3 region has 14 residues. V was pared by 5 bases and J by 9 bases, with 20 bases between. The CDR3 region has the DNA TGTGCCAGTAGTCCCACAGGGACCTCTGGGGCGCAGTACTTC. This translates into CASSPTGTSGAQYF. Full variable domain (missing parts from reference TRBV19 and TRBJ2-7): DGGITQSPKYLFRKEGQNVTLSCEQNLNHDAMYWYRQDPGQGLRLIYYSQIVNDFQKGDIAEGYSVSREKKESFPLTVTSAQKNPTAFYLCASSPTGTSGAQYFGPGTRLTVT.